This T cell receptor (beta chain) was captured in a study of cytomegalovirus exposure and HLA in healthy donors. PCR was performed using 60 Vbeta and 13 Jbeta primers. Here immunoSEQ multiplex PCR was the method, and the copy in TCRdb shows in-frame clones only, minus some. The sample lists about 190,000 clones, about 89% occurring once. Study-wide findings and caveats: A later analysis linked a missense DCLRE1C variant to TCR beta V- and J-gene trimming. As was reported, the HLA-A and HLA-B alleles of most subjects were accurately predicted from TCR beta sequences. A later analysis reportedly found that, within productive TCRs, an Asian-associated ancestry cluster had fewer N-insertions than the mean observed across the approximately 700 donors.

CDR3 length equals 15 residues. The V end was cut by 5 bases, the J end by 0 bases, with 12 bases between. The V gene's germline CDR1 is SGHKS and CDR2 YYEKEE (reference sequence). As for this clone: Its specificity is not known.

Healthy people donating bone marrow made up the donors. The TCR originated in a man aged 25-45 years in good health and CMV-seronegative. The V gene is TRBV5-5, the J gene TRBJ2-1; D might be TRBD2 (6 bases). Material: PBMCs. CDR3 sequence reads: CASSMEGNSYNEQFF. CDR3 bases: TGTGCCAGCAGTATGGAGGGCAACTCCTACAATGAGCAGTTCTTC.